The 5 T cell receptor beta chains below all came from one sample that was sequenced in a study of blood T cell repertoires in COVID-19. The table came from immunoSEQ multiplex PCR; TCRdb's copy has only in-frame clones and leaves some out. The data hold 140,000 or so clones, with about four fifths observed a single time. Sequencing was performed on peripheral blood. The receptors stem from a human donor in a cohort sampled during active COVID-19.

The genes are TRBV21-1 and TRBJ2-1; the table assigns TRBD2, which was not confirmed against the DNA. TRBV21-1 corresponds to a pseudogene. The length of the CDR3 is 15 residues. CDR3 DNA sequence: TGTGCCAGCAGCAAAGTGGTCGGTTTTTACAATGAGCAGTTCTTC. Translated: CASSKVVGFYNEQFF.

To note about this clone: One junction end does not reproduce the germline sequence, and a read error may be involved. The genes are TRBV4-1 and TRBJ1-1; TRBD1 might be the D (6 bases). Germline CDR1 is MGHRA and CDR2 is YSYEKL. CDR3 size: 17 residues. CDR3 sequence reads: CASSQDQEGIGGSFKSF. The CDR3 DNA follows: TGCGCCAGCAGCCAAGATCAGGAAGGGATTGGGGGCAGCTTTAAAAGCTTT.

This chain uses TRBV24-1 with TRBJ2-7; no clear D gene. CDR1 and CDR2 from the germline V gene are KGHDR and SFDVKD. V was trimmed by 2 bases and J by 0 bases, leaving 10 bases between them. CDR3 size: 15 residues. CDR3: CATSDSFRSSYEQYV. The CDR3 bases are TGTGCCACCAGTGATTCCTTCCGGAGCTCCTACGAGCAGTACGTC.

This chain links TRBV3-1 (or the pseudogene TRBV3-2) with TRBJ1-2, with D unclear. Trimming shortened V by 0 bases and J by 0 bases, and 17 bases separated the two germline ends. From germline, CDR1 is LGHDT and CDR2 YNNKEL (reference sequence). This CDR3 region has 18 residues. In DNA form, the CDR3 reads TGTGCCAGCAGCCAAGATCGCGTCCCCAAGAGCCCTAACTATGGCTACACCTTC. Protein: CASSQDRVPKSPNYGYTF.

The chain joins TRBV15 to TRBJ2-3, with a weak D call TRBD1 (6 bases). From germline, CDR1 is LNHNV and CDR2 YYDKDF (reference sequence). V was trimmed by 3 bases and J by 6 bases, leaving 13 bases between them. The CDR3 is made up of 14 amino acids. The CDR3 here is CATSREQGPDTQYF. The DNA for the CDR3 is TGTGCCACCAGCAGGGAACAGGGTCCTGATACGCAGTATTTT.